These 10 T cell receptor beta chains were all obtained from the same sample, sequenced in a study of T cells in Graves' hyperthyroidism and ophthalmopathy. Authors of the study amplified TCR beta CDR3 regions from RNA transcripts. The HTBI primer set served for first-round RT-PCR of the TCR CDR3. TCRdb recomputed calls from the multiplex PCR reads with MiXCR, one row per CDR3 protein. The top ten clones hold less than 40% of a sample with about 680,000 distinct CDR3 sequences, roughly a third of them seen once. Sequenced material: blood. The receptors were sampled from a woman aged 40 to 55 with Graves' hyperthyroidism.

There are a few counts of this clonotype. The rearrangement joins TRBV6-5 to TRBJ2-7; D remains unclear. The V end lost 6 bases, the J end lost 2 bases, and 11 bases lay between the germline ends. CDR1 and CDR2 (germline): MNHEY, SVGAGI. This CDR3 spans 13 amino acids. CDR3 amino acids: CASSRSQPYEQYF. For the CDR3, the DNA is TGTGCCAGCAGCCGAAGCCAGCCCTACGAGCAGTACTTC.

CDR3 nucleotides: TGCGCCAGCAGCCAAGATTTTGGGGGCGGGAGCACTGAAGCTTTCTTT. Its protein product is CASSQDFGGGSTEAFF. This sequence joins TRBV4-3 and TRBJ1-1; possible D gene TRBD1, 6 bases. CDR1 is LGHNA and CDR2 is YSLEER in the germline V gene. This CDR3 region has 16 residues. V dropped 0 bases and J dropped 4 bases, with 15 bases sitting between them.

This clonotype was found many times. The chain recombines TRBV29-1 with TRBJ1-2; D gene ambiguous. In germline, CDR1 is SQVTM, CDR2 ANQGSEA. The CDR3 covers 15 residues. V lost 0 bases and J lost 1, with 12 bases in between. This CDR3 is CSVEERKGLNYGYTF. DNA for the CDR3: TGCAGCGTTGAAGAAAGGAAAGGGCTTAACTATGGCTACACCTTC. The whole variable domain, remainder taken from reference TRBV29-1 and TRBJ1-2, is SAVISQKPSRDICQRGTSLTIQCQVDSQVTMMFWYRQQPGQSLTLIATANQGSEATYESGFVIDKFPISRPNLTFSTLTVSNMSPEDSSIYLCSVEERKGLNYGYTFGSGTRLTVV.

V gene TRBV7-9 combines with J gene TRBJ1-4; D not certain. Germline CDR1 reads SEHNR; CDR2 reads FQNEAQ (reference sequence). This CDR3 has 14 residues. The ends were cut back, 9 bases at V and 5 bases at J, with 16 bases in the middle. This CDR3 is CASGRGSQNEKLFF. The CDR3 region has the DNA TGTGCCAGTGGTCGGGGATCTCAAAATGAAAAACTGTTTTTT.

On this clonotype: Germline and junction disagree at one end, which may indicate a read error. The CDR3 loop reads CASSHGLNTGAFF. CDR3 bases: TGTGCCAGCAGCCATGGGCTGAACACTGGAGCTTTCTTT. The genes are TRBV6-5 and TRBJ1-1; D not resolved. In germline, CDR1 is MNHEY, CDR2 SVGAGI. CDR3 length: 13 amino acids.

V and J are TRBV2 and TRBJ2-3; D is unclear. The ends were cut back, 6 bases at V and 9 bases at J, with 13 bases in the middle. This CDR3 spans 12 amino acids. Germline assignment: CDR1 SNHLY and CDR2 FYNNEI. CDR3 sequence (DNA): TGTGCCAGCAGCATCCTCCATCGGACGCAGTATTTT. Its protein is CASSILHRTQYF.

This clonotype was seen a handful of times. The rearrangement uses TRBV10-3 and TRBJ1-6; 7 nucleotides line up with TRBD1. The CDR3 loop spans 13 amino acids. V lost 6 bases to trimming and J lost 7 bases; unmatched junction nucleotides: 3. Germline V gene lookup returns CDR1 ENHRY and CDR2 SYGVKD. The CDR3 coding sequence is TGTGCCATCAGACAGGGGCAGAATTCACCCCTCCACTTT. This codes for CAIRQGQNSPLHF.

This chain uses TRBV4-1 with TRBJ2-7; D is ambiguous. The length of the CDR3 is 16 residues. Germline-derived CDR1 and CDR2 are MGHRA and YSYEKL. V lost 0 bases, J lost 5 bases, and 17 bases lay in between. The CDR3, as DNA: TGCGCCAGCAGCCAAGAATACAGATCTTTTTCCCACGAGCAGTACTTC. Protein: CASSQEYRSFSHEQYF.

The chain has TRBV7-6 and TRBJ2-1; D unresolved. The CDR3 has 14 amino acids. Germline V lookup: CDR1 SGHVS, CDR2 FNYEAQ. The V end lost 5 bases, the J end lost 6 bases, and 14 bases lay between the germline ends. CDR3 nucleotide sequence: TGTGCCAGCAGCCCTAGACGGGCCTCCAATGAGCAGTTCTTC. Translating it yields CASSPRRASNEQFF.

The CDR3 is CATSSSRTGAGTNQPQHF. CDR3 nucleotide sequence: TGTGCCACCAGCAGCTCTAGGACAGGGGCAGGGACCAATCAGCCCCAGCATTTT. The V call is TRBV15, the J call TRBJ1-5; 9 positions agree with TRBD1. CDR3 size: 18 residues. In germline, CDR1 is LNHNV, CDR2 YYDKDF (reference sequence). The J segment lost 3 bases and the V segment lost 3 bases, leaving 12 bases of the junction unmatched.